The source of this T cell receptor beta chain is a study of cytomegalovirus exposure and HLA in healthy donors. Germline CDR1 is SGDLS and CDR2 is YYNGEE. J was trimmed by 5 bases and V by 0 bases; bases with no gene match: 6. The CDR3 sequence is 16 residues long. In the PCR, 60 Vbeta and 13 Jbeta primers were used. Method: immunoSEQ multiplex PCR; TCRdb's copy keeps in-frame clones and lacks some. The repertoire holds 95,000 to 150,000 clones, with 15% as singletons. The clonotype comes from a woman younger than 30 in good health and CMV-seronegative. Specimen: PBMCs. This rearrangement joins TRBV9 to TRBJ2-1; TRBD2 agrees at 9 bases. The CDR3 bases are TGTGCCAGCAGCGTAGAGGGACTAGCAGCCAACAATGAGCAGTTCTTC. Its protein is CASSVEGLAANNEQFF.